Described below is a single TCR beta chain sequence and its context. Its antigen is unidentified. The investigators reverse transcribed all of the isolated RNA, so they sequenced expressed TCRB transcripts. Repertoires were generated with immunoSEQ multiplex PCR, while TCRdb's copy carries only in-frame clones and drops some. Here the sample spans around 250,000 clones, approximately 25% being singletons. This CDR3 has 12 residues. V was trimmed by 5 bases and J by 5 bases, leaving 9 bases between them. Germline lookup yields CDR1 MGHDK and CDR2 SYGVNS. The sample belongs to a study of beta chain features in type 1 diabetes. Background on the study: Healthy donors resembled patients in age, gender and cell yields.

Study-level points and caveats: At VDJ recombination sites, type 1 diabetes patients had fewer insertions and more deleted nucleotides. TCRB CDR3 length was moderately but significantly reduced in all four CD4+ subsets of Type 1 diabetes patients.

The J gene is TRBJ2-5, the V gene TRBV25-1, with a tentative D call TRBD1 (6 bases). This TCR derives from a woman younger than 45 with type 1 diabetes. The sequenced sample was naive CD4+ T cells from blood. CDR3 bases: TGTGCCAGCAGTCAGGGGCGGGAGACCCAGTACTTC. This encodes CASSQGRETQYF.